These T cell receptor beta chains were read from a single sample in a study of T cell responses to AZD1222 COVID-19 vaccine. The data were produced by immunoSEQ multiplex PCR, yet TCRdb's version contains in-frame clones alone and is incomplete. Of 150,000 or so clones detected, approximately 90% appear once; the ten largest clones hold roughly 7.2%. The sample in question was peripheral blood, obtained on day 0 of AZD1222 vaccination. These receptors were collected from an adult in good health. Each CDR3 is given with its conserved first and last residue. The D gene is left open where the match is weak. Size tells how often a clone was seen (once, few, many) or the class of an expanded clone, and some rows leave it out.

j_call: TRBJ1-4; clone_size: NA; d_call: NA; v_call: TRBV5-1; cdr3_aa: CASSLGTGIEKLFF; cdr3_nt: TGCGCCAGCAGCTTGGGAACAGGGATTGAAAAACTGTTTTTT
j_call: TRBJ2-7; clone_size: NA; d_call: TRBD1; v_call: TRBV18; cdr3_aa: CASSPLMTGGFNEQYF; cdr3_nt: TGTGCCAGCTCACCACTTATGACAGGGGGTTTCAACGAGCAGTACTTC
j_call: TRBJ2-7; clone_size: NA; d_call: NA; v_call: TRBV7-2; cdr3_aa: CASSLVHKTYEQYF; cdr3_nt: TGTGCCAGCAGCTTAGTTCACAAGACCTACGAGCAGTACTTC
j_call: TRBJ1-5; clone_size: NA; d_call: NA; v_call: TRBV10-2; cdr3_aa: CASSGQSNQPQHF; cdr3_nt: TGCGCCAGCAGTGGACAAAGCAATCAGCCCCAGCATTTT
j_call: TRBJ2-5; clone_size: NA; d_call: TRBD1; v_call: TRBV27; cdr3_aa: CASSLSGQGIETQYF; cdr3_nt: TGTGCCAGCAGTTTATCGGGACAGGGGATAGAGACCCAGTACTTC
j_call: TRBJ1-2; clone_size: NA; d_call: TRBD1; v_call: TRBV7-9; cdr3_aa: CAIRQGAVLDGYTF; cdr3_nt: TGTGCCATCCGACAGGGGGCAGTTTTGGATGGCTACACCTTC
j_call: TRBJ1-4; clone_size: NA; d_call: NA; v_call: TRBV21-1; cdr3_aa: CASSKPRGGRNEKLFF; cdr3_nt: TGTGCCAGCAGCAAACCCAGGGGAGGCCGTAATGAAAAACTGTTTTTT
j_call: TRBJ2-3; clone_size: few; d_call: NA; v_call: TRBV29-1; cdr3_aa: CSVELGTDTQYF; cdr3_nt: TGCAGCGTTGAATTGGGTACAGATACGCAGTATTTT
j_call: TRBJ2-1; clone_size: NA; d_call: NA; v_call: TRBV4-1; cdr3_aa: CASSQGISYNEQFF; cdr3_nt: TGCGCCAGCAGCCAGGGTATTTCCTACAATGAGCAGTTCTTC
j_call: TRBJ2-1; clone_size: NA; d_call: TRBD1; v_call: TRBV9; cdr3_aa: CASSSPGGTGPYNEQFF; cdr3_nt: TGTGCCAGCAGCTCACCCGGGGGGACAGGGCCCTACAATGAGCAGTTCTTC
j_call: TRBJ1-4; clone_size: once; d_call: NA; v_call: TRBV5-1; cdr3_aa: CASSLSALMGEKLFF; cdr3_nt: TGCGCCAGCAGCTTATCGGCCTTAATGGGTGAAAAACTGTTTTTT
j_call: TRBJ2-7; clone_size: NA; d_call: TRBD1; v_call: TRBV28; cdr3_aa: CASSYRGPSSYEQYF; cdr3_nt: TGTGCCAGCAGTTACAGGGGCCCCAGCTCCTACGAGCAGTACTTC
j_call: TRBJ2-2; clone_size: NA; d_call: TRBD2; v_call: TRBV10-3; cdr3_aa: CAISEGAGRADTGELFF; cdr3_nt: TGTGCCATCAGTGAAGGAGCGGGGAGGGCGGACACCGGGGAGCTGTTTTTT
j_call: TRBJ1-1; clone_size: NA; d_call: NA; v_call: TRBV6-5; cdr3_aa: CASSSTGTEAFF; cdr3_nt: TGTGCCAGCAGTTCGACAGGCACTGAAGCTTTCTTT
j_call: TRBJ1-4; clone_size: NA; d_call: NA; v_call: TRBV11-2; cdr3_aa: CASSLWMGASDEKLFF; cdr3_nt: TGTGCCAGCAGCCTGTGGATGGGGGCCTCCGACGAAAAACTGTTTTTT
j_call: TRBJ2-7; clone_size: NA; d_call: TRBD2; v_call: TRBV6-2/TRBV6-3; cdr3_aa: CASSPRKGTSGGPSYEQYF; cdr3_nt: TGTGCCAGCAGTCCCAGAAAGGGGACTAGCGGGGGGCCCTCCTACGAGCAGTACTTC
j_call: TRBJ1-6; clone_size: NA; d_call: NA; v_call: TRBV28; cdr3_aa: CASKRGSSYNSPLHF; cdr3_nt: TGTGCCAGCAAACGGGGGAGTTCGTATAATTCACCCCTCCACTTT
j_call: TRBJ2-1; clone_size: NA; d_call: TRBD2; v_call: TRBV7-3; cdr3_aa: CASSLGTSGGENEQFF; cdr3_nt: TGTGCCAGCAGCCTAGGGACTAGCGGGGGGGAAAATGAGCAGTTCTTC
j_call: TRBJ2-4; clone_size: NA; d_call: TRBD1; v_call: TRBV6-5; cdr3_aa: CASSYSRGLKNIQYF; cdr3_nt: TGTGCCAGCAGTTACTCGAGGGGGCTCAAAAACATTCAGTACTTC
j_call: TRBJ2-1; clone_size: NA; d_call: TRBD2; v_call: TRBV7-2; cdr3_aa: CASSLVPGTSKDRQFF; cdr3_nt: TGTGCCAGCAGCTTGGTCCCCGGGACTAGCAAAGATAGGCAGTTCTTC
j_call: TRBJ2-7; clone_size: NA; d_call: TRBD2; v_call: TRBV30; cdr3_aa: CACAGTSGGYEQYF; cdr3_nt: TGTGCCTGCGCCGGGACTAGCGGGGGGTACGAGCAGTACTTC
j_call: TRBJ2-5; clone_size: NA; d_call: NA; v_call: TRBV11-2; cdr3_aa: CASRMSGRETQYF; cdr3_nt: TGTGCCAGCAGGATGTCCGGCCGGGAGACCCAGTACTTC
j_call: TRBJ1-2; clone_size: NA; d_call: NA; v_call: TRBV24-1; cdr3_aa: CATSPRTNYGYTF; cdr3_nt: TGTGCCACCAGTCCCAGGACTAACTATGGCTACACCTTC
j_call: TRBJ1-2; clone_size: NA; d_call: NA; v_call: TRBV5-1; cdr3_aa: CASSFSDRYGYTF; cdr3_nt: TGCGCCAGCAGCTTCTCCGACAGATATGGCTACACCTTC
j_call: TRBJ1-2; clone_size: NA; d_call: TRBD1; v_call: TRBV6-1; cdr3_aa: CASSPGQGASYGYTF; cdr3_nt: TGTGCCAGCAGTCCCGGACAGGGGGCGAGCTATGGCTACACCTTC
j_call: TRBJ1-2; clone_size: NA; d_call: TRBD1; v_call: TRBV2; cdr3_aa: CASTRDREFSDATYTF; cdr3_nt: TGTGCCAGCACAAGGGACAGGGAATTCTCCGACGCAACCTACACCTTC
j_call: TRBJ1-4; clone_size: NA; d_call: NA; v_call: TRBV20-1; cdr3_aa: CSANSGLFF; cdr3_nt: TGCAGTGCTAATTCCGGGCTGTTTTTT
j_call: TRBJ2-1; clone_size: NA; d_call: TRBD2; v_call: TRBV7-2; cdr3_aa: CASSRLAGVNEQFF; cdr3_nt: TGTGCCAGCAGTAGACTAGCGGGGGTCAATGAGCAGTTCTTC
j_call: TRBJ1-2; clone_size: NA; d_call: TRBD1; v_call: TRBV28; cdr3_aa: CASSPGGTAANYGYTF; cdr3_nt: TGTGCCAGCAGTCCTGGGGGGACAGCCGCTAACTATGGCTACACCTTC
j_call: TRBJ2-6; clone_size: NA; d_call: NA; v_call: TRBV7-3; cdr3_aa: CASRDSGANVLTF; cdr3_nt: TGTGCCAGCCGGGACTCGGGGGCCAACGTCCTGACTTTC
j_call: TRBJ1-1; clone_size: NA; d_call: NA; v_call: TRBV18; cdr3_aa: CASSTDGANTEAFF; cdr3_nt: TGTGCCAGCTCTACGGACGGGGCGAACACTGAAGCTTTCTTT
j_call: TRBJ1-2; clone_size: NA; d_call: NA; v_call: TRBV6-1; cdr3_aa: CASSEEGAFNYGYTF; cdr3_nt: TGTGCCAGCAGTGAAGAAGGAGCATTTAACTATGGCTACACCTTC
j_call: TRBJ1-5; clone_size: once; d_call: NA; v_call: TRBV6-1; cdr3_aa: CASSLQGRGQPQHF; cdr3_nt: TGTGCCAGCAGCTTACAGGGTCGCGGTCAGCCCCAGCATTTT
j_call: TRBJ1-6; clone_size: NA; d_call: NA; v_call: TRBV7-9; cdr3_aa: CASSSDSQGSPLHF; cdr3_nt: TGTGCCAGCAGCTCAGACAGTCAAGGCTCACCCCTCCACTTT
j_call: TRBJ1-1; clone_size: NA; d_call: NA; v_call: TRBV3-1/TRBV3-2; cdr3_aa: CASSQDRQRTEAFF; cdr3_nt: TGTGCCAGCAGCCAAGACAGACAGCGCACTGAAGCTTTCTTT
j_call: TRBJ2-7; clone_size: once; d_call: NA; v_call: TRBV7-9; cdr3_aa: CAGQSSYEQYF; cdr3_nt: TGTGCCGGACAGAGCTCCTACGAGCAGTACTTC
j_call: TRBJ1-1; clone_size: NA; d_call: NA; v_call: TRBV18; cdr3_aa: CASSEVEGFGGEAFF; cdr3_nt: TGTGCCAGCTCAGAGGTGGAGGGGTTCGGAGGTGAAGCTTTCTTT
j_call: TRBJ2-2; clone_size: NA; d_call: TRBD1; v_call: TRBV10-3; cdr3_aa: CAISRQGATNTGELFF; cdr3_nt: TGTGCCATCAGTCGACAGGGGGCGACGAACACCGGGGAGCTGTTTTTT
j_call: TRBJ1-5; clone_size: NA; d_call: TRBD1; v_call: TRBV19; cdr3_aa: CASSMGDRYSNQPQHF; cdr3_nt: TGTGCCAGTAGTATGGGGGACAGATATAGCAATCAGCCCCAGCATTTT
j_call: TRBJ2-7; clone_size: once; d_call: TRBD2; v_call: TRBV13; cdr3_aa: CASSSSGTSGSRSSYEQYF; cdr3_nt: TGTGCCAGCAGCTCCTCCGGGACTAGCGGATCTCGTTCCTCCTACGAGCAGTACTTC
j_call: TRBJ2-1; clone_size: NA; d_call: NA; v_call: TRBV27; cdr3_aa: CASSYSYNEQFF; cdr3_nt: TGTGCCAGCAGTTACTCCTACAATGAGCAGTTCTTC
j_call: TRBJ2-3; clone_size: NA; d_call: NA; v_call: TRBV9; cdr3_aa: CASSEGRADRVKTDTQYF; cdr3_nt: TGTGCCAGCAGCGAGGGGAGGGCCGACAGGGTAAAAACAGATACGCAGTATTTT
j_call: TRBJ1-2; clone_size: once; d_call: NA; v_call: TRBV13; cdr3_aa: CASSLDFGRGDYGYTF; cdr3_nt: TGTGCCAGCAGCTTAGATTTCGGAAGGGGGGACTATGGCTACACCTTC
j_call: TRBJ1-1; clone_size: once; d_call: TRBD1; v_call: TRBV29-1; cdr3_aa: CSVVRQGGTEAFF; cdr3_nt: TGCAGCGTTGTAAGACAGGGAGGAACTGAAGCTTTCTTT
j_call: TRBJ2-2; clone_size: NA; d_call: NA; v_call: TRBV5-4; cdr3_aa: CASSLLLGNTGELFF; cdr3_nt: TGTGCCAGCAGCTTGCTTCTGGGGAACACCGGGGAGCTGTTTTTT
j_call: TRBJ1-1; clone_size: NA; d_call: TRBD1; v_call: TRBV7-2; cdr3_aa: CASRWDRGENTEAFF; cdr3_nt: TGTGCCAGCAGATGGGACAGGGGAGAGAACACTGAAGCTTTCTTT
j_call: TRBJ1-1; clone_size: NA; d_call: NA; v_call: TRBV2; cdr3_aa: CASSPEVGAFF; cdr3_nt: TGTGCCAGCAGCCCGGAGGTGGGGGCTTTCTTT
j_call: TRBJ1-2; clone_size: few; d_call: NA; v_call: TRBV3-1/TRBV3-2; cdr3_aa: CASSQGFELNYGYTF; cdr3_nt: TGTGCCAGCAGCCAAGGTTTTGAACTTAACTATGGCTACACCTTC